This T cell receptor (beta chain) was sequenced during a study of beta chain features in type 1 diabetes. About the study: Similarity in age, gender and cell yields was seen between patients and healthy donors. Whole-study findings and limits: In every one of the four CD4+ subsets, TCRB CDR3s were moderately but significantly shorter in Type 1 diabetes patients. PCR could preferentially amplify shorter templates, alike in patients and controls.

Every bit of the isolated RNA underwent reverse transcription, so sequencing read expressed TCRB transcripts. Only in-frame clones appear in the TCRdb table, and some are missing; sequencing was by immunoSEQ multiplex PCR. Of hundreds of thousands of clones listed, over 11% were seen once; the top ten hold 0.03% to 0.045%. This clone was counted a few times. Its antigen is currently unknown. The specimen sequenced was naive CD4+ T cells from blood. The receptor's source is a man aged 18 to 29 with type 1 diabetes.

In DNA, the CDR3 is TGTGCCAGCAGTGAATGGGTCTCCGAGGGGCAAGAGACCCAGTACTTC. Residues: CASSEWVSEGQETQYF. V usage is TRBV6-1 and J usage is TRBJ2-5; D possibly matches TRBD1 or TRBD2 (5 bases each). The CDR3 loop spans 16 amino acids. V lost 2 bases and J lost 2, with 15 bases in between. Germline CDR1 reads MNHNS; CDR2 reads SASEGT.